The source of this T cell receptor beta chain is a study of blood T cell repertoires in COVID-19. CDR3 length: 16 amino acids. Germline V lookup: CDR1 LGHDT, CDR2 YNNKEL (reference sequence). V shed 2 bases and J 7 bases; nucleotides not matched to a gene: 11. Assay: immunoSEQ multiplex PCR; the TCRdb copy retains only in-frame clones and omits some. The table includes about 120,000 clones, approximately 81% detected once. The source is a woman aged 45 to 65 with acute or convalescent COVID-19. Sequencing input: peripheral blood. V usage is TRBV3-1 (or the pseudogene TRBV3-2) and J usage is TRBJ1-2; 9 positions agree with TRBD1. The DNA of the CDR3 is TGTGCCAGCAGCCAACCCACCGGGACAGGGTTGTCTGGCTACACCTTC. It translates to CASSQPTGTGLSGYTF.